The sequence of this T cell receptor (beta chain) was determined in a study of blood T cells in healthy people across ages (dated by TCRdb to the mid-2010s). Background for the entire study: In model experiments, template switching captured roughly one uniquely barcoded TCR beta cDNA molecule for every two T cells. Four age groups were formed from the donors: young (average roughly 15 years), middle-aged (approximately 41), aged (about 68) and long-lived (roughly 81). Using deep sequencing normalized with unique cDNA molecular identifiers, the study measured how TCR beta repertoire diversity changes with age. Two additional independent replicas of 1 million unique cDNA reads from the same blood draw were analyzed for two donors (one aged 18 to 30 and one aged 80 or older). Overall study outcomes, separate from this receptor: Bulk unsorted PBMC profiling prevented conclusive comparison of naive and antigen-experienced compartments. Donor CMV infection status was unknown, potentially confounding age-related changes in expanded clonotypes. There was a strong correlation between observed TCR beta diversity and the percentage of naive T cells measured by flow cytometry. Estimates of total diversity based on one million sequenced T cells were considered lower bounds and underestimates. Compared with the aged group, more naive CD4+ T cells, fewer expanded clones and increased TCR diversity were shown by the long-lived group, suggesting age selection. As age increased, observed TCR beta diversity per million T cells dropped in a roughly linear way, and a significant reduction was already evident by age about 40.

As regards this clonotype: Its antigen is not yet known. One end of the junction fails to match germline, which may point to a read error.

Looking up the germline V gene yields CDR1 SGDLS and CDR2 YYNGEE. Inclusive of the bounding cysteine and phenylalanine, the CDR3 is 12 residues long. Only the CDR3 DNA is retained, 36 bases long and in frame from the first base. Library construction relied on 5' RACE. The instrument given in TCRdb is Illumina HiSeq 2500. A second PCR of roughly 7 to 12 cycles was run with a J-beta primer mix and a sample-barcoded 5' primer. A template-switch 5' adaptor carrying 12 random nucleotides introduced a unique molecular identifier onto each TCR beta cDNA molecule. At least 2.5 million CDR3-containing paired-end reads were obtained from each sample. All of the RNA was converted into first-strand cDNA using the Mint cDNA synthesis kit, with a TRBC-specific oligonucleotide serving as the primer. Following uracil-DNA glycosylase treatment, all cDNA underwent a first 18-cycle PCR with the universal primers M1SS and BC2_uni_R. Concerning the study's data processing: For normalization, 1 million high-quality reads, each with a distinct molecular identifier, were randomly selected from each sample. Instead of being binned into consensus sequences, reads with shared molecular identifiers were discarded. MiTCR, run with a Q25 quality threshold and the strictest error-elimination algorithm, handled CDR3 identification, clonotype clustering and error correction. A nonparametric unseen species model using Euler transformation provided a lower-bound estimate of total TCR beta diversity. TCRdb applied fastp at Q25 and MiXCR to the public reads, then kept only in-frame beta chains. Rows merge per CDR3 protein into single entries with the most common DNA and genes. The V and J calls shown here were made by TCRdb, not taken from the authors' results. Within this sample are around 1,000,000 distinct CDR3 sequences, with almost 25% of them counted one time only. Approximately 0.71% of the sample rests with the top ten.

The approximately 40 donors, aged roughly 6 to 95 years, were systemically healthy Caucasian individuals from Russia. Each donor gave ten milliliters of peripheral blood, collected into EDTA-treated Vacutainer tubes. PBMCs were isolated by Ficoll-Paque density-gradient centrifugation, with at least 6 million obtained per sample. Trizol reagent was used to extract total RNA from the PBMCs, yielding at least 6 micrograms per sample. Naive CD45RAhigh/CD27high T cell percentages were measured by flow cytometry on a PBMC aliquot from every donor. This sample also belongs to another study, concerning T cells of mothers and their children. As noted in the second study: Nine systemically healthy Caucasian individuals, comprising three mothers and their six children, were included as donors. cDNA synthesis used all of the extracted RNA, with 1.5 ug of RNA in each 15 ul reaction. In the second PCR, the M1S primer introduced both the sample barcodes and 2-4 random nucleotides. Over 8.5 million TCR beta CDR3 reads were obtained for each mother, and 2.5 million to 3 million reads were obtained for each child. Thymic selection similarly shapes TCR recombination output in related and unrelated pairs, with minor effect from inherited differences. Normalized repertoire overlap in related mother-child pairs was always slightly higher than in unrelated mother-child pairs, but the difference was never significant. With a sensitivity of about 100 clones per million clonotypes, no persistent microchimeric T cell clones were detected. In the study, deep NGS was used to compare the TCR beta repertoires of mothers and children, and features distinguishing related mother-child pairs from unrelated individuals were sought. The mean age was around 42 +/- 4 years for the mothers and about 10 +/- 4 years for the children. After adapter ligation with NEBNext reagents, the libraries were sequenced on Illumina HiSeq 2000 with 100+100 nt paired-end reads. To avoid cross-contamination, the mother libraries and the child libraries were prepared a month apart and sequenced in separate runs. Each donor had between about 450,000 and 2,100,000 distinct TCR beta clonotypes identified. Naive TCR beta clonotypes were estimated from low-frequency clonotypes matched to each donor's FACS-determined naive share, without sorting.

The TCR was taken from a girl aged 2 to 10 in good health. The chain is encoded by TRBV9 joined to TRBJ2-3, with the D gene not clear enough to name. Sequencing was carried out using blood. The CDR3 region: CASSGNTDAQYF. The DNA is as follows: TGTGCCAGCAGCGGTAACACAGATGCGCAGTATTTT.